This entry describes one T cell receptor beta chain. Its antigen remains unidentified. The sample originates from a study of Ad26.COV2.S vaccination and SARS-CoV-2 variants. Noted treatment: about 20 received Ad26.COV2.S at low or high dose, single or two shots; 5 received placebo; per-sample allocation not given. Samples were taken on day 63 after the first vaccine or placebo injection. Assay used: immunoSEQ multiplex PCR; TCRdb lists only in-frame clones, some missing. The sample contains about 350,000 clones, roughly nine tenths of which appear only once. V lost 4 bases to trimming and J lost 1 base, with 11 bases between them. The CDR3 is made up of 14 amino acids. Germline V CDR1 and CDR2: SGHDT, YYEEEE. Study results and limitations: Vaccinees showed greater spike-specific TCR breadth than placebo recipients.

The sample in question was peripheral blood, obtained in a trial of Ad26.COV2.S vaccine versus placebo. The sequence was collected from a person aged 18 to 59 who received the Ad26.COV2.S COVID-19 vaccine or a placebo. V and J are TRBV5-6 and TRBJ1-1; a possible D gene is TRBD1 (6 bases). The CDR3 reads CASSLGHPNTEAFF. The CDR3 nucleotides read TGTGCCAGCAGCCTGGGACATCCGAACACTGAAGCTTTCTTT.